These 7 T cell receptor beta chains share one sample of origin, sequenced in a study of blood T cell repertoires in COVID-19. Data came from immunoSEQ multiplex PCR; TCRdb stores just in-frame clones and leaves some out. The sample shows about 160,000 clones, about 83% of them seen only once. The material sequenced was peripheral blood. These receptors originate from a man aged 60 to 69 with acute or convalescent COVID-19.

The J gene is TRBJ2-1, the V gene TRBV5-1; 8 positions agree with TRBD1. Looked up from germline, CDR1 is SGHRS and CDR2 is YFSETQ. CDR3 length: 16 amino acids. V gave up 0 bases and J gave up 2 bases; unmatched junction bases: 4. CDR3 sequence (DNA): TGCGCCAGCAGCTTGGCGGACAGGGACACCTACAATGAGCAGTTCTTC. As protein: CASSLADRDTYNEQFF.

The J gene is TRBJ2-5, the V gene TRBV19, with 7 bases lining up with TRBD1. This CDR3 is built from 18 residues. Germline CDR1 reads LNHDA; CDR2 reads SQIVND (reference sequence). With 4 bases clipped from V and 0 bases from J, the junction kept 14 bases outside the gene matches. The DNA of the CDR3 is TGTGCCAGTAGTACTCCCATTCGGGACAGCCGAAACCAAGAGACCCAGTACTTC. Translated, it gives CASSTPIRDSRNQETQYF.

This clone was observed a handful of times. V and J are TRBV2 and TRBJ2-2; TRBD1 is a possible D gene (6 bases). The germline V gene has CDR1 SNHLY and CDR2 FYNNEI. The CDR3 has 16 residues. V lost 3 bases and J 1 base, leaving 12 bases between the germline ends. The chain's CDR3 is CASSEIGRGNTGELFF. CDR3 sequence (DNA): TGTGCCAGCAGTGAGATTGGCAGGGGGAACACCGGGGAGCTGTTTTTT.

This clone showed up just once. The CDR3 loop reads CASSLSGREETQYF. The CDR3 DNA follows: TGTGCCAGCAGCCTTAGTGGGAGGGAGGAGACCCAGTACTTC. V usage is TRBV4-2 and J usage is TRBJ2-5; 7 nucleotides line up with TRBD2. J gave up 5 bases and V 4 bases, and 7 bases lay outside the gene matches. This CDR3 is 14 amino acids long. Germline CDR1 is LGHNA and CDR2 is YNFKEQ.

The chain links TRBV4-1 to TRBJ2-7, with D perhaps TRBD1 (5 bases). The CDR3 length is 14 residues. With 4 bases removed from V and 2 bases from J, the gap between germline ends came to 12 bases. Germline-derived CDR1 and CDR2 are MGHRA and YSYEKL. Here the CDR3 reads CASSPQESTYEQYF. CDR3 in DNA: TGCGCCAGCAGCCCACAGGAGTCAACCTACGAGCAGTACTTC.

The CDR3 sequence is CAISEGDRDINELTGELFF. The CDR3 bases are TGTGCCATCAGTGAAGGGGACAGGGATATCAATGAACTCACCGGGGAGCTGTTTTTT. The chain employs TRBV10-3 and TRBJ2-2; 9 positions agree with TRBD1. The CDR3 is 19 amino acids. The junction had 15 bases not matched to a gene; V was cut back by 3 bases and J by 4 bases. The germline CDR1 and CDR2 sequences are ENHRY and SYGVKD.

The chain carries TRBV29-1 and TRBJ1-3, with D hard to call. Trimming cost V 4 bases and J 1 base, with 11 bases left between them. In germline, CDR1 is SQVTM, CDR2 ANQGSEA. The CDR3 is made up of 14 amino acids. The CDR3 bases are TGCAGCGTTGTTCGGGGAAGTTCTGGAAACACCATATATTTT. Translation: CSVVRGSSGNTIYF.